The 18 T cell receptor beta chains listed next were all sequenced from one sample in a study of CD8+ T cells in alopecia areata. Treatment here: oral pan-JAK inhibitor, 5-10 mg twice daily. Sequencing relied on a cDNA template that was reverse transcribed from extracted RNA. Libraries were prepared by immunoSEQ multiplex PCR; TCRdb keeps only in-frame clonotypes and omits some of them. The sample holds over 250,000 clones, roughly 63% seen once. The source was CD4+ T cells sorted from blood, collected around week 53, from a patient treated with tofacitinib. These receptors were taken from a human donor with alopecia areata.

The J gene is TRBJ1-2, the V gene TRBV5-4; 7 positions match TRBD1. The CDR3 extends over 13 amino acids. Germline V gene lookup returns CDR1 SGHNT and CDR2 YYREEE (reference sequence). V shed 4 bases and J 4 bases; nucleotides not matched to a gene: 4. In DNA, the CDR3 is TGTGCCAGCAGCCCCAGGACAGGCTATGGCTACACCTTC. Its translation: CASSPRTGYGYTF.

The genes are TRBV25-1 and TRBJ1-6, with TRBD1 as a possible D gene (5 bases). Germline V CDR1 and CDR2: MGHDK, SYGVNS. CDR3 length: 13 amino acids. Trimming stripped 7 bases from V and 8 bases from J, with 12 bases between. The CDR3 DNA reads as TGTGCCAGCACGGATCAGGGATATTCACCCCTCCACTTT. It is translated as CASTDQGYSPLHF.

The genes are TRBV29-1 and TRBJ1-2; D may be TRBD1 (5 bases). Germline V lookup: CDR1 SQVTM, CDR2 ANQGSEA. The CDR3 runs 13 residues. V shed 1 base and J shed 5 bases, with 11 bases lying between them. The CDR3 DNA reads TGCAGCGTTGAAGTTTTGGCAGGGTATGGCTACACCTTC. Amino acid sequence: CSVEVLAGYGYTF.

The genes are TRBV6-5 and TRBJ1-1; no firm D call. Germline-derived CDR1 and CDR2 are MNHEY and SVGAGI. The V end was cut by 10 bases, the J end by 1 base, with 16 bases between. The CDR3 runs to 14 residues. This CDR3 is CATTLSGANTEAFF. The CDR3 nucleotides read TGTGCCACGACTCTTAGTGGCGCGAACACTGAAGCTTTCTTT.

V usage is TRBV7-8 and J usage is TRBJ2-5; 8 nucleotides agree with TRBD2. The CDR3 consists of 15 residues. Germline V gene data show CDR1 as SGHVS and CDR2 as FQNEAQ. The junction had 10 bases not matched to a gene; V was cut back by 5 bases and J by 5 bases. The CDR3 DNA reads as TGTGCCAGCAGCCCCTTGCGGGGGGCCTGGGAGACCCAGTACTTC. Its protein product is CASSPLRGAWETQYF.

The chain carries TRBV6-5 and TRBJ2-7, with TRBD1 matching 11 bases. This CDR3 has 16 residues. Germline V gene sequence: CDR1 MNHEY, CDR2 SVGAGI. V shed 4 bases, J shed 2 bases, and the junction held 7 bases outside the gene matches. The CDR3: CASSSTPGQGAYEQYF. The CDR3 DNA follows: TGTGCCAGCAGTTCGACGCCGGGACAGGGGGCCTACGAGCAGTACTTC.

This clone showed up just once. V gene TRBV15 combines with J gene TRBJ1-2, with D possibly being TRBD1 (6 bases). The CDR3 extends over 14 amino acids. Trimming stripped 4 bases from V and 5 bases from J, with 14 bases between. Looked up from germline, CDR1 is LNHNV and CDR2 is YYDKDF (reference sequence). The CDR3 bases are TGTGCCACCAGCAAGGGCAGGGGAATTTATGGCTACACCTTC. Translating gives CATSKGRGIYGYTF. The full variable domain, with the rest looked up from reference TRBV15 and TRBJ1-2, is DAMVIQNPRYQVTQFGKPVTLSCSQTLNHNVMYWYQQKSSQAPKLLFHYYDKDFNNEADTPDNFQSRRPNTSFCFLDIRSPGLGDTAMYLCATSKGRGIYGYTFGSGTRLTVV.

The genes are TRBV29-1 and TRBJ1-2, with D uncertain. The V gene's germline CDR1 is SQVTM and CDR2 ANQGSEA. The CDR3 runs to 14 residues. Trimming took off 6 bases at V and 5 bases at J, with 19 bases between the two ends. CDR3: CSVTPTTTPYGYTF. The CDR3 region has the DNA TGCAGCGTGACCCCCACGACCACCCCTTATGGCTACACCTTC. The variable domain in full, completed from reference TRBV29-1 and TRBJ1-2, reads SAVISQKPSRDICQRGTSLTIQCQVDSQVTMMFWYRQQPGQSLTLIATANQGSEATYESGFVIDKFPISRPNLTFSTLTVSNMSPEDSSIYLCSVTPTTTPYGYTFGSGTRLTVV.

This chain connects TRBV4-1 to TRBJ1-2, with a tentative D call TRBD1 (5 bases). This CDR3 has 13 residues. The germline CDR1 and CDR2 sequences are MGHRA and YSYEKL. Trimming stripped 3 bases from V and 7 bases from J, with 12 bases between. The CDR3 DNA reads TGCGCCAGCAGCCATCCCCAAGGGGTTGGCTACACCTTC. Protein sequence: CASSHPQGVGYTF.

The chain uses TRBV29-1 and TRBJ2-5; maybe TRBD2 (6 bases). The CDR3 extends over 13 amino acids. From germline, CDR1 is SQVTM and CDR2 ANQGSEA. Trimming removed 6 bases at V and 5 bases at J, with 16 bases between. CDR3 nucleotides: TGCAGCGTCGAGGAGGGGAGGAGGGAGACCCAGTACTTC. Translating gives CSVEEGRRETQYF.

This sequence joins TRBV5-6 and TRBJ2-7; TRBD2 matches at 7 bases. V shed 3 bases, J shed 2 bases, and the junction held 8 bases outside the gene matches. The CDR3 is made up of 15 amino acids. Germline V gives CDR1 SGHDT, CDR2 YYEEEE. The CDR3 is CASSWTERGAYEQYF. The CDR3 DNA follows: TGTGCCAGCAGCTGGACGGAGCGGGGAGCCTACGAGCAGTACTTC.

This clone was found a few times. This chain connects TRBV11-2 to TRBJ2-5, with 7 positions matching TRBD1. Germline V lookup: CDR1 SGHAT, CDR2 FQNNGV. This CDR3 is built from 14 residues. The trim removed 5 bases at V and 5 bases at J, leaving 8 bases unmatched. The CDR3 nucleotides are TGTGCCAGCAGCGTACAGGGGTACGGGGAGACCCAGTACTTC. This translates into CASSVQGYGETQYF.

This chain joins TRBV30 and TRBJ1-5, with TRBD1 identical over 7 bases. Trimming cost V 5 bases and J 2 bases; bases outside gene matches: 6. This CDR3 region has 14 residues. The V gene's germline CDR1 is GTSNPN and CDR2 SVGIG (reference sequence). The CDR3 nucleotides are TGTGCCTGGTCGACAGGGCACGGCAATCAGCCCCAGCATTTT. The encoded protein is CAWSTGHGNQPQHF. Supplemented by reference TRBV30 and TRBJ1-5, the full variable domain reads SQTIHQWPATLVQPVGSPLSLECTVEGTSNPNLYWYRQAAGRGLQLLFYSVGIGQISSEVPQNLSASRPQDRQFILSSKKLLLSDSGFYLCAWSTGHGNQPQHFGDGTRLSIL.

CDR3 sequence reads: CASSLQGYSYEQYF. The CDR3 DNA sequence: TGTGCCAGCAGTTTACAGGGGTACTCCTACGAGCAGTACTTC. J is TRBJ2-7 and V is TRBV27; D is perhaps TRBD1 (6 bases). Germline CDR1 is MNHEY and CDR2 is SMNVEV (reference sequence). The ends were cut back, 2 bases at V and 0 bases at J, with 8 bases in the middle. CDR3 length equals 14 residues.

This clone was recorded only once. The chain couples TRBV29-1 to TRBJ2-1, with a possible D match to TRBD2 (5 bases). Trimming shortened V by 4 bases and J by 6 bases, and 10 bases separated the two germline ends. This CDR3 has 12 residues. CDR1 and CDR2 (germline): SQVTM, ANQGSEA. The CDR3 sequence is CSVAGNGNEQFF. The CDR3 nucleotides read TGCAGCGTTGCGGGAAATGGCAATGAGCAGTTCTTC.

The V call is TRBV10-1, the J call TRBJ2-7; D is unclear. In germline, CDR1 is WNHNN, CDR2 SYGVQD (reference sequence). The CDR3 spans 12 residues. Trimming stripped 3 bases from V and 4 bases from J, with 7 bases between. CDR3 region: CASSENSYEQYF. Here the CDR3 DNA reads TGCGCCAGCAGTGAAAACTCATACGAGCAGTACTTC.

The chain uses TRBV18 and TRBJ1-1; D gene unclear. Germline V gene data show CDR1 as KGHSH and CDR2 as LQKENI. CDR3 length equals 15 residues. V lost 3 bases and J lost 1, with 12 bases in between. The CDR3 spells CASSPIDPQNTEAFF. The DNA for the CDR3 is TGTGCCAGCTCACCGATCGACCCGCAGAACACTGAAGCTTTCTTT.

Comment on this clone: Other DNA sequences in the same sample also yield this CDR3. V gene TRBV30 combines with J gene TRBJ1-1; D is perhaps TRBD1 (6 bases). V was pared by 2 bases and J by 1 base, with 8 bases between. The CDR3 is 13 residues long. In germline, CDR1 is GTSNPN, CDR2 SVGIG (reference sequence). This chain's CDR3 is CAWSKGQNTEAFF. The CDR3 region has the DNA TGTGCCTGGAGTAAGGGACAGAACACTGAAGCTTTCTTT.